This entry features one T cell receptor beta chain sequence. Its antigen is currently not known. Nothing much larger sits one base from this clone, and base qualities are not available. The sample comes from a study of T cell clonotyping in hematopoietic cell transplantation (dated by TCRdb to the early 2020s). As for the study more broadly: A total of 135 blood samples were collected in the study from roughly 33 consecutive transplant recipients and their related donors. Recruitment of patients ran from 2015 to early 2017, and follow-up continued until late 2020 or until death. The full study reports these points: After transplant, TCR diversity in recipients dropped, and pathologically expanded clonotypes climbed progressively between day 30 and day 180. Donor and pretransplant recipient Inverse Simpson Index values predicted broader posttransplant TCR repertoire diversity. The sample size was limited, and CD4 and CD8 repertoire contributions could not be separated because cells were not sorted. Recipient repertoires showed only a small fraction of overlap with donor repertoires, and over 95% appeared de novo at the given depth.

Blood samples for TCR beta sequencing were provided by related transplant donors. Nuclei Lysis Solution was used to extract genomic DNA from fresh or cryopreserved unfractionated peripheral blood mononuclear cells. TCR beta CDR3 regions were amplified from genomic DNA with the immunoSEQ assay, a bias-controlled multiplex PCR using V- and J-specific primers. A second PCR step added a proprietary barcode and Illumina adapter sequences to the CDR3 amplicons. CDR3 libraries were sequenced on an Illumina MiSeq instrument. The paper's processing steps were these. Export and quality control were handled in immunoSEQ Analyzer 3.0, while downstream analyses relied on R Bioconductor and Immunarch. Only productive rearrangements in the normalized downsampled data set were used to calculate repertoire metrics. In the normalized cohort, clonotypes with more than 5 templates were defined as pathologically expanded. The Inverse Simpson Index served as the measure of repertoire diversity. The non-normalized data set was used for CMV-specificity analyses so that all clonotypes could be captured. TCRdb provides this immuneACCESS table in a form limited to in-frame rearrangements. Some clones are lacking; in checked studies, under half of them reflect an unresolved V gene, and why the rest are absent is not known. The V and J calls and the clone size are those of that table, but D and trimming were determined from the DNA. Here the sample has roughly 40,000 clones; around 95% occur a single time. The top ten hold approximately 0.8% of the sample.

The CDR3 covers 21 residues, taking in both the cysteine and the phenylalanine. The kept DNA is CDR3 alone, 63 bases in frame from the first base. Trimming at the junction amounts to 3 bases on V and 7 bases on J, and the germline ends lie 34 bases apart. CDR1 and CDR2, looked up from the germline V gene, are SQVTM and ANQGSEA. This TCR was recovered from a woman aged 45-60 years in good health. Some clones in this sample may be carry-over from other donors' samples. The V and J genes are TRBV29-1 and TRBJ1-6, with a weak D call of TRBD1 (5 bases match). Sequencing was carried out using peripheral blood mononuclear cells. The CDR3 in this case is CSVDPARQFSIATPGNSPLHF. The DNA sequence follows: TGCAGCGTTGACCCCGCAAGACAGTTTTCGATAGCCACTCCGGGGAATTCACCCCTCCACTTT.